One and the same sample provided the 24 T cell receptor beta chains below, sequenced in a study of human T cells and chemical hapten exposure. Time point noted: patch test 1, 2 weeks after DPC sensitization. The treatment was: therapeutic diphenylcyclopropenone sensitization with weekly scalp DPC. TCRdb itself ran the RACE reads through MiXCR, one entry per CDR3 protein. This table holds approximately 80,000 distinct CDR3 sequences, around 10% found once. The starting material was whole blood, obtained in connection with sensitization to the hapten diphenylcyclopropenone (DPC). The receptors derive from a woman aged 50 to 65 with alopecia areata. Some clones in this sample may be carry-over from other donors' samples.

Many counts were recorded for this clonotype. This chain connects TRBV14 to TRBJ1-6, with D hard to call. Trimming left V 0 bases short and J 10 bases short, with 16 bases between. Germline V gene lookup returns CDR1 SGHDN and CDR2 FVKESK. The CDR3 runs 16 residues. In DNA, the CDR3 is TGTGCCAGCAGCCAAGATGAGGTGTTGGGAGAGTCACCCCTCCACTTT. Encoded protein: CASSQDEVLGESPLHF.

In this sample, this clonotype turned up many times. The chain is built from TRBV3-1 and TRBJ1-2, with a possible D match to TRBD1 (6 bases). Germline CDR1 LGHDT, CDR2 YNNKEL (reference sequence). The CDR3 contains 13 residues. Trimming took off 4 bases at V and 4 bases at J, with 10 bases between the two ends. The CDR3 coding sequence is TGTGCCAGCAGCCCTACAGGGAGCTATGGCTACACCTTC. Its translation is CASSPTGSYGYTF.

This clonotype was counted ten times or more. The rearrangement joins TRBV7-2 to TRBJ1-5; tentatively, D is TRBD1 (5 bases). CDR1 SGHTA and CDR2 FQGNSA come from the germline V gene. The CDR3 is 15 amino acids. V was clipped by 3 bases and J by 2 bases, with 11 bases between them. This chain's CDR3 is CASSFGRVGNQPQHF. In DNA, the CDR3 is TGTGCCAGCAGCTTTGGCAGGGTAGGCAATCAGCCCCAGCATTTT.

This clonotype was observed a single time. One end of the junction is discordant with germline, which a read error may explain. The chain uses TRBV9 and TRBJ2-3; 9 nucleotides align to TRBD2. This CDR3 has 14 residues. CDR1 is SGDLS and CDR2 is YYNGEE in the germline V gene. CDR3 region: CASTVAGDTDTQYF. CDR3 bases: TGTGCCAGCACCGTAGCGGGGGATACAGATACGCAGTATTTT.

V is TRBV12-3 or TRBV12-4 and J is TRBJ2-2; 8 bases are shared with TRBD2. The J segment lost 2 bases and the V segment lost 3 bases, leaving 5 bases of the junction unmatched. This CDR3 spans 16 amino acids. Here the CDR3 reads CASSFYRGGNTGELFF. CDR3 DNA sequence: TGTGCCAGCAGTTTCTATCGGGGGGGCAACACCGGGGAGCTGTTTTTT.

The genes are TRBV4-3 and TRBJ2-6; tentative D call: TRBD2 (5 bases). V was trimmed by 0 bases and J by 2 bases, leaving 8 bases between them. The CDR3 spans 16 residues. Germline assignment: CDR1 LGHNA and CDR2 YSLEER. The CDR3 nucleotides are TGCGCCAGCAGCCAAGATCTGGAGGCTGGGGCCAACGTCCTGACTTTC. It translates to CASSQDLEAGANVLTF.

The table lists this clonotype with a few counts. V is TRBV4-2 and J is TRBJ2-1; D gene unclear. The germline V gene encodes CDR1 LGHNA and CDR2 YNFKEQ. V was pared by 2 bases and J by 3 bases, with 11 bases between. The CDR3 runs to 15 residues. The CDR3 DNA follows: TGTGCCAGCAGCCAACATAACTCAAACTACAATGAGCAGTTCTTC. It yields the protein CASSQHNSNYNEQFF.

A few counts support this clonotype. This chain connects TRBV6-5 to TRBJ1-2, with TRBD1 matching over 8 bases. Germline V gives CDR1 MNHEY, CDR2 SVGAGI. With 0 bases clipped from V and 7 bases from J, the junction kept 4 bases outside the gene matches. The CDR3 runs to 14 residues. The CDR3 DNA reads TGTGCCAGCAGTTACTCGTCAGGGGGCCGTGGCTACACCTTC. Translated, it gives CASSYSSGGRGYTF.

This clonotype was picked up many times. This chain links TRBV28 with TRBJ1-5, with D uncertain. This CDR3 has 15 residues. The V and J ends lost 7 bases and 0 bases respectively, with 13 bases between them. CDR1 is MDHEN, CDR2 SYDVKM, per germline. As DNA, the CDR3 is TGTGCCAGCAACCCGGCCGACTTTAGCAATCAGCCCCAGCATTTT. It specifies CASNPADFSNQPQHF. Full variable domain (outside the CDR3, taken from reference TRBV28 and TRBJ1-5): DVKVTQSSRYLVKRTGEKVFLECVQDMDHENMFWYRQDPGLGLRLIYFSYDVKMKEKGDIPEGYSVSREKKERFSLILESASTNQTSMYLCASNPADFSNQPQHFGDGTRLSIL.

The chain employs TRBV28 and TRBJ2-7, with D maybe TRBD2 (6 bases). Germline V CDR1 and CDR2: MDHEN, SYDVKM. The CDR3 consists of 11 residues. V shed 5 bases and J shed 6 bases, with 8 bases lying between them. The CDR3 sequence: CASSGGTEQYF. The CDR3 DNA sequence: TGTGCCAGCAGTGGAGGGACCGAGCAGTACTTC.

The rearrangement joins TRBV7-2 to TRBJ2-2; perhaps TRBD2 as D (5 bases). With 5 bases removed from V and 4 bases from J, the gap between germline ends came to 11 bases. Germline assignment: CDR1 SGHTA and CDR2 FQGNSA. The CDR3 totals 14 residues. This CDR3 reads CASSARTGTGELFF. The DNA of the CDR3 is TGTGCCAGCAGCGCCCGGACTGGCACCGGGGAGCTGTTTTTT.

The genes are TRBV6-1 and TRBJ1-5; D uncertain. Germline CDR1 and CDR2: MNHNS and SASEGT. V gave up 6 bases and J gave up 0 bases, with 12 bases separating them. This CDR3 contains 15 residues. Here the CDR3 reads CASSKWGVSNQPQHF. In DNA, the CDR3 is TGTGCCAGCAGCAAATGGGGAGTTAGCAATCAGCCCCAGCATTTT.

This clonotype was counted at least ten times. The chain uses TRBV7-6 and TRBJ1-5; 7 bases line up with TRBD1. Germline CDR1 SGHVS, CDR2 FNYEAQ. This CDR3 has 15 amino acids. V was clipped by 2 bases and J by 4 bases; unmatched bases: 5. The CDR3 loop is CASSLILQGNQPQHF. The CDR3 region has the DNA TGTGCCAGCAGCTTAATATTACAGGGGAATCAGCCCCAGCATTTT.

This clonotype has a handful of counts. The chain is built from TRBV5-1 and TRBJ2-7, with 10 bases aligning to TRBD1. The CDR3 covers 15 residues. CDR1 and CDR2 (germline): SGHRS, YFSETQ. With V trimmed by 4 bases and J by 1 base, 5 bases remained unmatched. The DNA for the CDR3 is TGCGCCAGCAGCGCAAAGGACAGGGGGTCCTACGAGCAGTACTTC. It is translated as CASSAKDRGSYEQYF.

This clonotype was picked up a small number of times. The chain has TRBV20-1 and TRBJ2-4, with TRBD1 matching 7 bases. The V gene end was trimmed by 5 bases and the J gene end by 0 bases; junction bases not matched to a gene: 16. The germline CDR1 and CDR2 sequences are DFQATT and SNEGSKA (reference sequence). This CDR3 has 18 residues. The CDR3: CSALPPGQRSIAKNIQYF. CDR3 sequence (DNA): TGCAGTGCTCTCCCCCCGGGACAGCGATCAATAGCCAAAAACATTCAGTACTTC.

This clonotype has only a few counts. The chain links TRBV20-1 to TRBJ1-3, with 7 bases matching TRBD1. CDR3 length: 13 residues. Germline trimming cut 4 bases from V and 1 base from J; bases unmatched to any gene: 1. Looked up from germline, CDR1 is DFQATT and CDR2 is SNEGSKA (reference sequence). CDR3 sequence: CSATTGSGNTIYF. The CDR3 DNA reads TGCAGTGCTACGACAGGGTCTGGAAACACCATATATTTT.

This chain uses TRBV20-1 with TRBJ1-6, with D perhaps matching TRBD1 (6 bases). The germline gives CDR1 DFQATT, CDR2 SNEGSKA (reference sequence). V was cut by 0 bases and J by 8 bases, with 11 bases left in between. The CDR3 is 14 amino acids. CDR3: CSARDTGPHSPLHF. The CDR3 DNA reads as TGCAGTGCTAGAGATACAGGGCCCCATTCACCCCTCCACTTT.

The chain combines TRBV29-1 with TRBJ1-2, with D possibly TRBD1 on 6 matching bases. This CDR3 region has 18 residues. CDR1 and CDR2 from the germline V gene are SQVTM and ANQGSEA. Trimming took off 2 bases at V and 0 bases at J, with 22 bases between the two ends. The CDR3 reads CSVENWAVGASPNYGYTF. The CDR3, as DNA: TGCAGCGTTGAAAATTGGGCGGTGGGGGCGTCCCCTAACTATGGCTACACCTTC.

This chain uses TRBV9 with TRBJ1-6; 8 bases agree with TRBD1. The trim removed 3 bases at V and 2 bases at J, leaving 7 bases unmatched. The germline V gene encodes CDR1 SGDLS and CDR2 YYNGEE. The CDR3 totals 17 residues. The CDR3 coding sequence is TGTGCCAGCAGCGCAACAGGGGGAATTCCCTATAATTCACCCCTCCACTTT. The encoded protein is CASSATGGIPYNSPLHF.

In its sample, this clonotype ranks as medium-sized. This rearrangement joins TRBV29-1 to TRBJ1-2; no clear D gene. The CDR3 consists of 13 residues. Germline CDR1 and CDR2: SQVTM and ANQGSEA. Trimming cost V 5 bases and J 4 bases, with 14 bases left between them. The CDR3 spells CSVSHSSLYGYTF. The DNA for the CDR3 is TGCAGCGTTTCCCACAGCAGCCTCTATGGCTACACCTTC.

Only a few counts were recorded for this clonotype. V is TRBV9 and J is TRBJ2-7, with 9 bases fitting TRBD1. The CDR3 is 15 amino acids. Germline trimming cut 4 bases from V and 3 bases from J; bases unmatched to any gene: 8. From germline, CDR1 is SGDLS and CDR2 YYNGEE. CDR3 sequence reads: CASSKSPGQGYEQYF. CDR3 nucleotide sequence: TGTGCCAGCAGCAAAAGTCCGGGACAGGGCTACGAGCAGTACTTC.

This clonotype was counted only a few times. Since the CDR3 does not end with the conserved phenylalanine or tryptophan, this likely comes from a read error. The DNA is left out, because the CDR3 cannot be placed on it with certainty; the CDR3 is given as TCRdb lists it. The genes are TRBV28 and TRBJ2-7; the DNA was not used to check the table's D call, TRBD1. With termini counted, the CDR3 has 12 amino acids. Germline CDR1 and CDR2: MDHEN and SYDVKM. The chain's CDR3 is CASSGAPGQLHI.

This clonotype has at least ten counts. The V and J genes are TRBV7-9 and TRBJ1-6, with D perhaps TRBD1 (6 bases). V was clipped by 5 bases and J by 7 bases, with 15 bases between them. The CDR3 has 15 residues. Germline V lookup: CDR1 SEHNR, CDR2 FQNEAQ (reference sequence). The CDR3: CASSLLGGQNSPLHF. Written as DNA, the CDR3 is TGTGCCAGCAGCCTCCTCGGGGGGCAGAATTCACCCCTCCACTTT.

This clonotype has a handful of counts. This chain connects TRBV7-8 to TRBJ2-1, with D perhaps matching TRBD2 (6 bases). Germline-derived CDR1 and CDR2 are SGHVS and FQNEAQ. V was pared by 0 bases and J by 7 bases, with 10 bases between. The CDR3 is 14 amino acids. This chain's CDR3 is CASSLAVTSNEQFF. Here the CDR3 DNA reads TGTGCCAGCAGCTTAGCAGTGACTAGTAATGAGCAGTTCTTC.